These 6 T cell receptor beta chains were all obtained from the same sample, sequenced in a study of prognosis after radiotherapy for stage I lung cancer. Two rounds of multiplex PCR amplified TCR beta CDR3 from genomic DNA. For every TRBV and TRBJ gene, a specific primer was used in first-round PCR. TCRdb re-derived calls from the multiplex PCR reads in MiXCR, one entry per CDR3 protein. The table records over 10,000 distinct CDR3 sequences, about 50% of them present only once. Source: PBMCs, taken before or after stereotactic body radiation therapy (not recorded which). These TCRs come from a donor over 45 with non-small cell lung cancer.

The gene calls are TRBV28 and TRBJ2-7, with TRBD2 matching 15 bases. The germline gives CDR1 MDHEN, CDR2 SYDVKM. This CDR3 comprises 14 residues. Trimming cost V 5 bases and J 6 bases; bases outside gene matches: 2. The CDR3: CASSLGLAGGEQYF. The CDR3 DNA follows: TGTGCCAGCAGTCTGGGACTAGCGGGGGGCGAGCAGTACTTC.

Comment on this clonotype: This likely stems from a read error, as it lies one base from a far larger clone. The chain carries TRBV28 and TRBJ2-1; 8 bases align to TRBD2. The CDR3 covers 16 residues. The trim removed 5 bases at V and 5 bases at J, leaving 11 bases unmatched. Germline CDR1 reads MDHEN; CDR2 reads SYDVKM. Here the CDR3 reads CASSEFGRAPNNEQFF. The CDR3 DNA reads TGTGCCAGCAGTGAATTCGGGAGGGCCCCCAACAATGAGCAGTTCTTC.

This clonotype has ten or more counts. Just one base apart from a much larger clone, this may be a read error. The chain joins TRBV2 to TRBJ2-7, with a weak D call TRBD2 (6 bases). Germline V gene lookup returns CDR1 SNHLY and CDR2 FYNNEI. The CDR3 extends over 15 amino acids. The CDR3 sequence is CASSDLGLVSYVQYF. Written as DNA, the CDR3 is TGTGCCAGCAGTGACTTGGGACTCGTCTCCTACGTGCAGTACTTC.

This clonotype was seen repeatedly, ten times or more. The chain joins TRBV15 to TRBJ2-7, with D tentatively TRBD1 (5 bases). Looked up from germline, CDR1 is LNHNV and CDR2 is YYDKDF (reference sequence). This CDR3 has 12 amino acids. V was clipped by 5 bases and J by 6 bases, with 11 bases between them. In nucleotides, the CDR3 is TGTGCCACCAGCCGCGACAGATTCGAGCAGTACTTC. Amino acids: CATSRDRFEQYF.

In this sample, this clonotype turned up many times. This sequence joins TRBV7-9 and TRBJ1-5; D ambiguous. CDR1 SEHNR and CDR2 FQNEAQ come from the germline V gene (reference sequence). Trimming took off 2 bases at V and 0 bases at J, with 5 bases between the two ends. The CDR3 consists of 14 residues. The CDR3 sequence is CASSLSYSNQPQHF. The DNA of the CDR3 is TGTGCCAGCAGCTTAAGTTATAGCAATCAGCCCCAGCATTTT. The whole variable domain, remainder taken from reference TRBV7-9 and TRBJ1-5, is DTGVSQNPRHKITKRGQNVTFRCDPISEHNRLYWYRQTLGQGPEFLTYFQNEAQLEKSRLLSDRFSAERPKGSFSTLEIQRTEQGDSAMYLCASSLSYSNQPQHFGDGTRLSIL.

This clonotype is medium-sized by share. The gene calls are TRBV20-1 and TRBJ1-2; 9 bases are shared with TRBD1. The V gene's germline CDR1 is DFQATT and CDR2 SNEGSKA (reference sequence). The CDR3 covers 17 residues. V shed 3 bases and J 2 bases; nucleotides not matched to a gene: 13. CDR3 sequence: CSASAGTGTFSNYGYTF. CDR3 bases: TGCAGTGCTAGCGCCGGGACAGGGACTTTTTCGAACTATGGCTACACCTTC.